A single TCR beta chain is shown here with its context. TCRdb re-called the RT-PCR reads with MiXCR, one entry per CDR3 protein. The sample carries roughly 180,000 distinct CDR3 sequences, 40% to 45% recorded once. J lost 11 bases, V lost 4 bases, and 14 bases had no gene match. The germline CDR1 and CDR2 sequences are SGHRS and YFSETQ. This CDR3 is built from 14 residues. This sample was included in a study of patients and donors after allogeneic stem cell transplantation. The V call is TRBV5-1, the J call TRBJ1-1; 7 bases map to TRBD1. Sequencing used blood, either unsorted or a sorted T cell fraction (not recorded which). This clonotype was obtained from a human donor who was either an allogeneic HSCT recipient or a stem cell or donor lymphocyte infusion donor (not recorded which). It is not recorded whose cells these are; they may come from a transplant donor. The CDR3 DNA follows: TGCGCCAGCAGCCCGACCCGGACAGGAATGACGGCTTTCTTT. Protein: CASSPTRTGMTAFF. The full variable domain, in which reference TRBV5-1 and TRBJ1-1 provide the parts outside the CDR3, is KAGVTQTPRYLIKTRGQQVTLSCSPISGHRSVSWYQQTPGQGLQFLFEYFSETQRNKGNFPGRFSGRQFSNSRSEMNVSTLELGDSALYLCASSPTRTGMTAFFGQGTRLTVV.